Sequencing of this T cell receptor (beta chain) was carried out in a study of vaccination and CD4 T cells after COVID-19. Across the study: Spike peptides, overlapping and drawn from SARS-CoV-2, HCoV-NL63, HCoV-OC43 and HCoV-229E, were used to stimulate cells.

V was trimmed by 3 bases and J by 4 bases, leaving 7 bases between them. The CDR3 spans 13 residues. Germline CDR1 SEHNR, CDR2 FQNEAQ (reference sequence). General study results and limits: The study found median SARS-CoV-2-reactive clonotypes rising from about 20 to 38, not significantly. For convalescent patients, a median 86.3% of reactive clones surfaced exclusively after vaccination.

The Oncomine TCR Beta short-read assay sequenced DNA from cultured CD4+ T cells. Genomic DNA was isolated from cultured CD4+ T cells. Each CDR3 protein is one row after TCRdb ran MiXCR on the PCR reads. This table has just under 20,000 distinct CDR3 sequences, approximately 52% appearing once. This clonotype was seen just once. Its antigen is as yet unknown. Treatment here: roughly ten-day PBMC culture with coronavirus spike peptide pools or control peptides (ViraFEST assay). The receptor's source is a human donor who had recovered from COVID-19. The chain is built from TRBV7-9 and TRBJ1-3; D call uncertain. The material sequenced was CD4+ T cells from blood, cultured in vitro, taken after SARS-CoV-2 vaccination. The CDR3 protein is CASSLLSGNTIYF. The CDR3 DNA follows: TGTGCCAGCAGCTTGCTCAGCGGAAACACCATATATTTT.